These 17 T cell receptor beta chains were all obtained from the same sample, sequenced in a study of OX40 agonist ivuxolimab in advanced cancers. Libraries were prepared by immunoSEQ multiplex PCR; TCRdb keeps only in-frame clonotypes and omits some of them. In the table there are tens of thousands of clones, around four fifths of which are singletons. The input for sequencing was CD4+ or CD8+ T cells sorted from blood, taken in a trial of the OX40 agonist ivuxolimab. These receptors all come from an adult with an advanced solid tumor such as melanoma, head and neck, liver or kidney cancer.

This sequence joins TRBV5-1 and TRBJ2-6, with a tentative D call TRBD1 (6 bases). V dropped 1 base and J dropped 0 bases, with 11 bases sitting between them. CDR1 SGHRS and CDR2 YFSETQ come from the germline V gene. The CDR3 sequence is 17 residues long. The CDR3 reads CASSLTGLYSGANVLTF. The CDR3 DNA follows: TGCGCCAGCAGCTTGACAGGGCTATACTCTGGGGCCAACGTCCTGACTTTC.

The V call is TRBV28, the J call TRBJ1-2, with D unresolved. With 5 bases removed from V and 8 bases from J, the gap between germline ends came to 12 bases. The CDR3 has 12 amino acids. From germline, CDR1 is MDHEN and CDR2 SYDVKM. DNA of the CDR3: TGTGCCAGCAGTATACGGACGGGGGGCTACACCTTC. It translates to CASSIRTGGYTF.

V is TRBV11-2 and J is TRBJ2-2, with 7 bases identical to TRBD2. After removal of 0 bases from V and 8 bases from J, the junction contained 12 bases not matched to a gene. Germline CDR1 and CDR2: SGHAT and FQNNGV. The CDR3 loop spans 17 amino acids. CDR3 bases: TGTGCCAGCAGCTTAGATCAAATCTCCGGGAGGACAGGGGAGCTGTTTTTT. It codes for CASSLDQISGRTGELFF. Full variable domain (remainder filled in from reference TRBV11-2 and TRBJ2-2): EAGVAQSPRYKIIEKRQSVAFWCNPISGHATLYWYQQILGQGPKLLIQFQNNGVVDDSQLPKDRFSAERLKGVDSTLKIQPAKLEDSAVYLCASSLDQISGRTGELFFGEGSRLTVL.

The chain links TRBV5-1 to TRBJ2-7; a weak D match, TRBD2 (5 bases). CDR1 is SGHRS, CDR2 YFSETQ, per germline. The germline V and J ends were trimmed by 0 bases and 0 bases, with 7 bases remaining between them. This CDR3 has 14 amino acids. CDR3 in amino acids: CASSLGGSSYEQYF. The CDR3, as DNA: TGCGCCAGCAGCTTGGGAGGGTCCTCCTACGAGCAGTACTTC.

The V call is TRBV27, the J call TRBJ2-2; D gene ambiguous. The CDR3 contains 15 residues. Between the trimmed V and J ends, which lost 3 bases and 5 bases, there was a span of 13 bases. From germline, CDR1 is MNHEY and CDR2 SMNVEV (reference sequence). The CDR3 loop reads CASSFEAHKTGELFF. Here the CDR3 DNA reads TGTGCCAGCAGTTTTGAGGCTCACAAGACCGGGGAGCTGTTTTTT.

The CDR3 nucleotides are TGCGCCAGCAGCCAAGATAGCGGAACAGGGAATGAAAAACTGTTTTTT. Its protein product is CASSQDSGTGNEKLFF. The J gene is TRBJ1-4, the V gene TRBV4-1; D is possibly TRBD1 (6 bases). The CDR3 runs 16 residues. V gave up 0 bases and J gave up 5 bases, with 13 bases separating them. Looked up from germline, CDR1 is MGHRA and CDR2 is YSYEKL.

V gene TRBV7-9 combines with J gene TRBJ2-5, with 7 bases identical to TRBD1. With V trimmed by 3 bases and J by 5 bases, 3 bases remained unmatched. The CDR3 runs 13 residues. From germline, CDR1 is SEHNR and CDR2 FQNEAQ (reference sequence). Written as DNA, the CDR3 is TGTGCCAGCAGCTTTAGGGGGCCGGAGACCCAGTACTTC. The encoded protein is CASSFRGPETQYF.

The J gene is TRBJ1-1, the V gene TRBV19; D is unclear. Germline V gene sequence: CDR1 LNHDA, CDR2 SQIVND (reference sequence). This CDR3 is 13 amino acids long. Trimming took off 4 bases at V and 0 bases at J, with 6 bases between the two ends. The CDR3 DNA is TGTGCCAGTAGTAATGTCTTGAACACTGAAGCTTTCTTT. Translating gives CASSNVLNTEAFF.

The chain joins TRBV27 to TRBJ2-5; D unclear. Germline values: CDR1 MNHEY, CDR2 SMNVEV (reference sequence). The CDR3 totals 12 residues. Trimming removed 3 bases from V and 5 bases from J, with 7 bases in between. The CDR3 nucleotides read TGTGCCAGCAGTTTGGAAGGGGAGACCCAGTACTTC. This gives the protein CASSLEGETQYF.

This clone showed up just a few times. The chain has TRBV4-1 and TRBJ1-1; no clear D. CDR1 MGHRA and CDR2 YSYEKL come from the germline V gene. The ends were cut back, 0 bases at V and 1 base at J, with 9 bases in the middle. The CDR3 covers 15 residues. In DNA form, the CDR3 reads TGCGCCAGCAGCCAAGAAGGGCAGCCGAACACTGAAGCTTTCTTT. Amino acid sequence: CASSQEGQPNTEAFF.

The chain has TRBV14 and TRBJ2-4, with 9 nucleotides matching TRBD1. Germline CDR1 is SGHDN and CDR2 is FVKESK. Trimming cost V 0 bases and J 3 bases; bases outside gene matches: 6. CDR3 length: 17 amino acids. The CDR3 DNA follows: TGTGCCAGCAGCCAAGATGGGCTGACAGGGGGCAAAAACATTCAGTACTTC. As protein: CASSQDGLTGGKNIQYF.

This chain uses TRBV11-2 with TRBJ1-6, with D uncertain. The V gene's germline CDR1 is SGHAT and CDR2 FQNNGV. This CDR3 comprises 15 residues. Trimming removed 3 bases at V and 5 bases at J, with 11 bases between. CDR3 in amino acids: CASSFVGLNNSPLHF. The CDR3 coding sequence is TGTGCCAGCAGCTTCGTGGGTTTGAATAATTCACCCCTCCACTTT.

This chain joins TRBV4-1 and TRBJ2-7; the match to TRBD2 covers 11 bases. The CDR3 spans 16 residues. J lost 3 bases, V lost 4 bases, and 8 bases had no gene match. Germline V lookup: CDR1 MGHRA, CDR2 YSYEKL. This CDR3 is CASSLTSGGNLYEQYF. Here the CDR3 DNA reads TGCGCCAGCAGCCTAACTAGCGGGGGTAACCTCTACGAGCAGTACTTC.

This chain connects TRBV7-9 to TRBJ1-2, with D possibly matching TRBD1 (6 bases). This CDR3 comprises 15 residues. Trimming left V 0 bases short and J 6 bases short, with 14 bases between. From germline, CDR1 is SEHNR and CDR2 FQNEAQ (reference sequence). Here the CDR3 DNA reads TGTGCCAGCAGCTTAGCCCAGGGGAGTGCTGATGGCTACACCTTC. As protein: CASSLAQGSADGYTF.

The chain is built from TRBV5-1 and TRBJ2-7, with 9 bases aligning to TRBD1. The CDR3 has 14 amino acids. CDR1 is SGHRS and CDR2 is YFSETQ in the germline V gene. The ends lost 6 bases at V and 0 bases at J; junction bases unmatched: 4. For the CDR3, the DNA is TGCGCCAGCACCCTGACAGGGGGCTCCTACGAGCAGTACTTC. This encodes CASTLTGGSYEQYF.

The chain links TRBV7-9 to TRBJ2-3, with 7 bases lining up with TRBD1. Germline V gene sequence: CDR1 SEHNR, CDR2 FQNEAQ (reference sequence). The length of the CDR3 is 15 residues. V lost 1 base to trimming and J lost 4 bases; unmatched junction nucleotides: 5. The CDR3 reads CASSLGQGIADTQYF. Here the CDR3 DNA reads TGTGCCAGCAGCTTAGGACAGGGTATCGCAGATACGCAGTATTTT.

The chain employs TRBV7-2 and TRBJ2-7; 8 bases align to TRBD2. This CDR3 has 13 amino acids. In germline, CDR1 is SGHTA, CDR2 FQGNSA. The junction had 6 bases not matched to a gene; V was cut back by 5 bases and J by 6 bases. The CDR3 DNA reads TGTGCCAGCAGCCCCTCGGGAGGGCGCGAGCAGTACTTC. This codes for CASSPSGGREQYF.